This note documents a single TCR beta chain sequence. Its specificity is unknown. These data originate in a study of OX40 agonist ivuxolimab in advanced cancers. As for the study in general: Head and neck, renal cell, melanoma or hepatocellular carcinoma were the cancers that dose-escalation patients had. Prior anti-PD-1, anti-PD-L1 or anti-CTLA-4 therapy was allowed; about 39% had some. Broader study findings: With doses of 0.1 to 3.0 mg/kg, CD4+ and CD8+ blood T cells had undergone clonal expansion by week 6. Averaging showed that CD8+ T cells had more expanded clones than CD4+ did.

This table comes from immunoSEQ multiplex PCR, and its TCRdb copy is limited to in-frame clones, with some not included. This table has some 60,000 clones, about 89% appearing once. From germline, CDR1 is SQVTM and CDR2 ANQGSEA. The ends lost 7 bases at V and 6 bases at J; junction bases unmatched: 4. The CDR3 covers 12 residues. The chain has TRBV29-1 and TRBJ2-7, with 12 bases identical to TRBD1. The sequence was collected from an adult with an advanced solid tumor such as melanoma, head and neck, liver or kidney cancer. Sequenced material: CD4+ or CD8+ T cells sorted from blood, taken in a trial of the OX40 agonist ivuxolimab. Written as DNA, the CDR3 is TGCAGCGGGGGACAGGGGGCGGGCGAGCAGTACTTC. Amino acid sequence: CSGGQGAGEQYF.